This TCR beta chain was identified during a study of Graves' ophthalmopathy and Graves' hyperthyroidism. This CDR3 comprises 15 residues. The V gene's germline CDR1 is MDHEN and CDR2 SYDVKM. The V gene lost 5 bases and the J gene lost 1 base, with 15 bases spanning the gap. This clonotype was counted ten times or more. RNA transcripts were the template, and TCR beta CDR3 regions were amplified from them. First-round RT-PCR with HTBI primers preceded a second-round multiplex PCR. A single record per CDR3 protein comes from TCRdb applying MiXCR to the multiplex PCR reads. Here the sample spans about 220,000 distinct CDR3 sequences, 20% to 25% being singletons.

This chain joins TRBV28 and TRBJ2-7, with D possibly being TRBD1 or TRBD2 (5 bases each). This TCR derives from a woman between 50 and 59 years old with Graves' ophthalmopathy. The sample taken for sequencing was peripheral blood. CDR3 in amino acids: CASSITGTRSYEQYF. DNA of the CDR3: TGTGCCAGCAGTATTACCGGGACGAGATCCTACGAGCAGTACTTC.